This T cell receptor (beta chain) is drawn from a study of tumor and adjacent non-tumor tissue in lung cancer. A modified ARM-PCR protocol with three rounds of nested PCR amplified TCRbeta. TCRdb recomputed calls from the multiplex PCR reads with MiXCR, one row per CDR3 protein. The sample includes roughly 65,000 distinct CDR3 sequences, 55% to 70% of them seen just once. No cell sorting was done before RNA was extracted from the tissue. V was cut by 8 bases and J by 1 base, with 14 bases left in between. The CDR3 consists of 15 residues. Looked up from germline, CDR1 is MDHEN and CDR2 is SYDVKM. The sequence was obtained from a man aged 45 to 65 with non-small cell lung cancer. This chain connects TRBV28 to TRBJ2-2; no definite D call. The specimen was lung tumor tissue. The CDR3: CASPRGPGNTGELFF. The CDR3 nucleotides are TGTGCCAGCCCCCGCGGACCGGGGAACACCGGGGAGCTGTTTTTT. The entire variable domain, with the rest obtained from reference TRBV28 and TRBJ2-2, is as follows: DVKVTQSSRYLVKRTGEKVFLECVQDMDHENMFWYRQDPGLGLRLIYFSYDVKMKEKGDIPEGYSVSREKKERFSLILESASTNQTSMYLCASPRGPGNTGELFFGEGSRLTVL.